This TCR beta chain was captured in a study of blood T cell repertoires in COVID-19 (TCRdb year 2020). A note on the overall study: The collaborator samples originated in the United States, Italy and Spain and spanned the acute and convalescent phases of COVID-19. The dataset comprised deeply sampled blood TCRbeta repertoires from subjects exposed to, actively infected with, or recovered from COVID-19. The samples were drawn from the first 160 participants of the ongoing ImmuneRACE study and from over a thousand subjects provided by 6 global collaborators. The prospective study material was composed of cDNA or gDNA derived from T cells, B-cell-depleted T cells, or PBMCs. Sample metadata almost always included a de-identified subject ID, COVID-19 status, age in years and sex. A freely available public database, intended as a resource for researchers studying the immune response to SARS-CoV-2, is where the repertoires were released. Where HLA class I and class II types were available, the types were taken from metadata supplied by the sample provider, not from assay-based typing. Broader findings and caveats from the paper: How much clinical and demographic metadata was included differed by source and by participant, and the metadata was provided uncurated.

Participants in the prospective study were aged roughly 18 to 100 years, lived in 20 to 30 United States geographic areas, and enrolled through a virtual design. To assign participants to cohorts, the prospective study relied on clinical history that participants themselves reported in a screening survey and a study questionnaire. For ImmuneRACE Cohort 3, a participant was defined as recovered based on two consecutive negative NP/OP PCR tests, clearance by a healthcare professional, or resolution of symptoms. Each participant in the prospective study had whole blood, serum and a nasopharyngeal or oropharyngeal swab collected by mobile phlebotomists. Over a roughly 2-month period, participants in the prospective study had the option of providing additional blood draws and questionnaires. Prospective study blood samples were shipped either frozen or at room temperature before DNA extraction. The germline V gene (reference sequence) specifies LNHDA as CDR1 and SQIVND as CDR2. Compared with germline, V lacks 7 bases and J lacks 3 bases; bases without a gene match: 13. From cysteine to phenylalanine, the CDR3 is 16 amino acids long. Just the 48-base CDR3 DNA is kept, in frame starting at base 1.

The immunoSEQ Assay, a bias-controlled multiplex PCR, was used to amplify TCRbeta CDR3 regions from genomic DNA. The original pipeline was this. Nucleated cell counts per sample were estimated from amplification of reference gene primers within the assay. Sequence reads were collapsed and filtered to measure the absolute abundance of every unique TCRbeta CDR3 rearrangement. For each sample, productive Simpson clonality was calculated by taking the square root of Simpson's diversity index across productive rearrangements. Here the immuneACCESS table is served through TCRdb, limited to in-frame sequences with V and J called. Missing clones are a known gap in these copies; in checked studies unresolved V genes cover under half, and the rest lacks a known reason. V, J and clone size are taken as reported in that table, and D and trimming were inferred from the DNA itself. The sample data list 110,000 to 150,000 clones, and roughly 88% of these were observed just once. Less than 5.5% of the sample lies in the top ten.

About this clone itself: Its antigen remains undetermined. No per-base quality is available; no much larger clone lies one base away.

This receptor chain uses TRBV19 and TRBJ1-1; TRBD1 matches 8 bases in the middle. The material sequenced was PBMCs or T cells enriched from blood (not recorded which). The TCR comes from a man over 45 who had recovered from COVID-19. The CDR3 protein: CASKDRVVLGDTEAFF. The nucleotide sequence reads as follows: TGTGCCAGTAAGGACAGGGTGGTTTTAGGTGACACTGAAGCTTTCTTT.